One sample yielded the 5 T cell receptor beta chains listed below, sequenced in a study of T cells in Graves' hyperthyroidism and ophthalmopathy. From RNA transcripts, TCR beta CDR3 regions were amplified. The primer set for the first-round RT-PCR of the TCR CDR3 was HTBI. TCRdb used MiXCR to reprocess the multiplex PCR reads, holding one entry per CDR3 protein. Here the sample spans tens of thousands of distinct CDR3 sequences, roughly 49% being singletons. Sequencing was carried out using peripheral blood or thyroid tissue (not recorded which). These receptor sequences come from a woman between 50 and 59 years old with Graves' hyperthyroidism.

In nucleotides, the CDR3 is TGTGCCAGCACCTCAGGGCTAGCGGGAGGCCGGGGAGAGACCCAGTACTTC. Encoded protein: CASTSGLAGGRGETQYF. This chain connects TRBV7-9 to TRBJ2-5; 11 bases are a match to TRBD2. The CDR3 is made up of 17 amino acids. J gave up 4 bases and V 7 bases, and 14 bases lay outside the gene matches. Germline CDR1 and CDR2: SEHNR and FQNEAQ (reference sequence).

As for this clonotype: The final CDR3 position lacks the conserved phenylalanine or tryptophan, pointing to a likely read error. V is TRBV7-2 and J is TRBJ1-3, with 7 nucleotides matching TRBD1. CDR3 size: 15 residues. Losses at the gene ends were 5 bases for V and 2 bases for J; bases not matched to a gene: 6. Germline loops: CDR1 SGHTA, CDR2 FQGNSA. CDR3: CASSVRGGTGNTIYL. Written as DNA, the CDR3 is TGTGCCAGCAGCGTTAGAGGGGGCACTGGAAACACCATATATCTT.

The rearrangement links TRBV9 to TRBJ2-6; D unresolved. There are 9 residues in the CDR3. Germline CDR1 reads SGDLS; CDR2 reads YYNGEE. V was shortened by 4 bases and J by 18 bases, with 8 bases between the two germline ends. This chain's CDR3 is CASSPPGTF. The CDR3 DNA reads TGTGCCAGCAGCCCACCCGGGACTTTC.

Comment on this clonotype: The CDR3 end shows no conserved phenylalanine or tryptophan, and so a read error is likely. The V call is TRBV19, the J call TRBJ2-7; 8 bases align to TRBD2. The CDR3 is made up of 18 amino acids. The ends lost 4 bases at V and 5 bases at J; junction bases unmatched: 19. The V gene's germline CDR1 is LNHDA and CDR2 SQIVND (reference sequence). The CDR3 DNA is TGTGCCAGTAGTAGGTCCCGGGGACTGGCGGGAGGATCTCACGAGCAGTACCTC. Its translation: CASSRSRGLAGGSHEQYL.

In this sample, this clonotype turned up many times. This chain uses TRBV9 with TRBJ2-3, with 10 bases that match TRBD2. Germline assignment: CDR1 SGDLS and CDR2 YYNGEE. This CDR3 region has 15 residues. The trim removed 6 bases at V and 2 bases at J, leaving 6 bases unmatched. In DNA, the CDR3 is TGTGCCAGCAACGGACTAGCGGCCAACACAGATACGCAGTATTTT. The encoded protein is CASNGLAANTDTQYF. Complete variable domain (other parts from reference TRBV9 and TRBJ2-3): DSGVTQTPKHLITATGQRVTLRCSPRSGDLSVYWYQQSLDQGLQFLIQYYNGEERAKGNILERFSAQQFPDLHSELNLSSLELGDSALYFCASNGLAANTDTQYFGPGTRLTVL.